This T cell receptor (beta chain) came from a study of CD4+ T cells in melanoma. Libraries were prepared by immunoSEQ multiplex PCR; TCRdb keeps only in-frame clonotypes and omits some of them. The table includes around 130,000 clones, roughly 91% detected once. The study's findings and limits: CD8+ T cell, macrophage and B cell function reportedly correlated with neoantigen-specific CD4+ T cells. Diverse differentiation states were reported for melanoma neoantigen-specific CD4+ T cells.

As to this clone: Antigen unknown.

V lost 3 bases, J lost 6 bases, and 4 bases stayed unmatched. The CDR3 is 13 amino acids. Per germline, CDR1 MGHRA and CDR2 YSYEKL. The chain joins TRBV4-1 to TRBJ1-1; 7 nucleotides agree with TRBD1. This clonotype originated in a human donor with melanoma. The CDR3 loop reads CASSHHRGPEAFF. The CDR3 nucleotides are TGCGCCAGCAGCCATCACAGGGGTCCTGAAGCTTTCTTT.